The 28 T cell receptor beta chains presented below share a single source sample, sequenced in a study of blood T cells in healthy people across ages. A sample-barcoded 5' primer and a J-beta primer mix were used in a second PCR of about 7 to 12 cycles. TCRdb recomputed calls from the 5' RACE reads with MiXCR, one row per CDR3 protein. The sample carries about 1 million distinct CDR3 sequences, 45% recorded once. Material: blood. These receptors were obtained from a woman aged 60-75 years in good health.

The chain carries TRBV2 and TRBJ2-7; D not resolved. V gave up 7 bases and J gave up 6 bases, with 10 bases separating them. The CDR3 loop spans 11 amino acids. Germline CDR1 SNHLY, CDR2 FYNNEI. The chain's CDR3 is CASNRPGEQYF. Here the CDR3 DNA reads TGTGCCAGCAACCGACCGGGCGAGCAGTACTTC.

The gene calls are TRBV5-1 and TRBJ2-7; 10 bases are shared with TRBD2. Germline CDR1 SGHRS, CDR2 YFSETQ. CDR3 length: 14 amino acids. With V trimmed by 6 bases and J by 2 bases, 5 bases remained unmatched. CDR3 in amino acids: CASKIAGGTYEQYF. The CDR3, as DNA: TGCGCCAGCAAAATAGCGGGAGGAACCTACGAGCAGTACTTC.

The CDR3 here is CASRGNEKLFF. The CDR3 bases are TGTGCCAGCAGGGGAAATGAAAAACTGTTTTTT. The chain is built from TRBV25-1 and TRBJ1-4; D is undetermined. Between the trimmed V and J ends, which lost 6 bases and 5 bases, there was a span of 4 bases. Germline V gives CDR1 MGHDK, CDR2 SYGVNS. The CDR3 runs 11 residues.

CDR3 bases: TGTGCCAGCAGCTTGGGAGGAGGGGCCGGGGATACGCAGTATTTT. This translates into CASSLGGGAGDTQYF. J is TRBJ2-3 and V is TRBV7-2, with D perhaps TRBD2 (6 bases). The V gene lost 3 bases and the J gene lost 6 bases, with 16 bases spanning the gap. Germline V lookup: CDR1 SGHTA, CDR2 FQGNSA. The CDR3 is 15 residues long.

V is TRBV7-9 and J is TRBJ1-2; D gene ambiguous. Per germline, CDR1 SEHNR and CDR2 FQNEAQ (reference sequence). Trimming removed 4 bases at V and 8 bases at J, with 8 bases between. This CDR3 is built from 11 residues. The CDR3 coding sequence is TGTGCCAGCAGCTCTTTTGGGGGCTACACCTTC. Amino acid sequence: CASSSFGGYTF.

The chain has TRBV7-9 and TRBJ1-4, with no clear D. The CDR3 consists of 15 residues. Germline V gives CDR1 SEHNR, CDR2 FQNEAQ (reference sequence). The V gene lost 5 bases and the J gene lost 0 bases, with 10 bases spanning the gap. CDR3 in amino acids: CASSIVGATNEKLFF. DNA of the CDR3: TGTGCCAGCAGCATAGTCGGGGCAACTAATGAAAAACTGTTTTTT.

J is TRBJ2-6 and V is TRBV7-3; TRBD1 is a possible D gene (5 bases). The CDR3 is made up of 16 amino acids. Trimming took off 5 bases at V and 0 bases at J, with 11 bases between the two ends. The V gene's germline CDR1 is SGHTA and CDR2 FQGTGA. CDR3 bases: TGTGCCAGCAGCCTGACAGCTACCTCTGGGGCCAACGTCCTGACTTTC. Amino acids: CASSLTATSGANVLTF.

Worth noting for this clonotype: The germline gene is not matched at one end of the junction; a read error may be the cause. The chain is built from TRBV6-1 and TRBJ2-7, with a possible D match to TRBD2 (5 bases). Germline lookup yields CDR1 MNHNS and CDR2 SASEGT. This CDR3 has 12 residues. The CDR3: CASGERGDEQYF. CDR3 nucleotide sequence: TGTGCCAGCGGTGAACGGGGAGACGAGCAGTACTTC.

This clonotype was observed a few times. The chain links TRBV10-2 to TRBJ1-1, with D maybe TRBD1 (6 bases). The germline V gene has CDR1 WSHSY and CDR2 SAAADI. The V end was cut by 6 bases, the J end by 3 bases, with 14 bases between. There are 14 residues in the CDR3. CDR3 nucleotide sequence: TGCGCCAGCAGGATTACAGGGTTCGACACTGAAGCTTTCTTT. This encodes CASRITGFDTEAFF.

The gene calls are TRBV12-3 or TRBV12-4 and TRBJ1-1; D is perhaps TRBD1 (6 bases). This CDR3 has 14 residues. The germline V and J ends were trimmed by 6 bases and 7 bases, with 18 bases remaining between them. CDR3 nucleotide sequence: TGTGCCAGCAGGGTGAGGGGGGTAATGAGTGAAGCTTTCTTT. It specifies CASRVRGVMSEAFF.

The chain has TRBV28 and TRBJ2-3, with 10 positions matching TRBD2. The length of the CDR3 is 15 residues. The junction had 6 bases not matched to a gene; V was cut back by 3 bases and J by 6 bases. Germline V gene data show CDR1 as MDHEN and CDR2 as SYDVKM. In DNA, the CDR3 is TGTGCCAGCAGTTTGTGGCTAGCGGGAGAGGATACGCAGTATTTT. Translation gives CASSLWLAGEDTQYF. The variable domain in full, completed from reference TRBV28 and TRBJ2-3, reads DVKVTQSSRYLVKRTGEKVFLECVQDMDHENMFWYRQDPGLGLRLIYFSYDVKMKEKGDIPEGYSVSREKKERFSLILESASTNQTSMYLCASSLWLAGEDTQYFGPGTRLTVL.

The chain links TRBV27 to TRBJ2-1; D may be TRBD2 (5 bases). CDR3 length: 18 residues. Deletions cut 1 base from V and 1 base from J, with 17 bases between. CDR1 is MNHEY, CDR2 SMNVEV, per germline (reference sequence). The CDR3: CASSLLGWRERSYNEQFF. The CDR3 region has the DNA TGTGCCAGCAGTTTATTAGGGTGGAGAGAGCGGTCCTACAATGAGCAGTTCTTC.

In its sample, this clonotype was seen once. This chain joins TRBV6-6 and TRBJ2-7, with 7 bases matching TRBD1. The CDR3 contains 13 residues. Germline V lookup: CDR1 MNHNY, CDR2 SVGAGI (reference sequence). V lost 2 bases to trimming and J lost 6 bases; unmatched junction nucleotides: 4. CDR3 in amino acids: CASSYTGDGEQYF. Written as DNA, the CDR3 is TGTGCCAGCAGTTACACAGGGGACGGCGAGCAGTACTTC.

A single count supports this clonotype. The chain joins TRBV6-1 to TRBJ2-1, with a weak D call TRBD2 (5 bases). The CDR3 runs 18 residues. The germline V and J ends were trimmed by 2 bases and 2 bases, with 19 bases remaining between them. Germline V gene data show CDR1 as MNHNS and CDR2 as SASEGT. The chain's CDR3 is CASSERSAEDLAYNEQFF. In DNA, the CDR3 is TGTGCCAGCAGTGAAAGGTCAGCGGAAGACCTGGCCTACAATGAGCAGTTCTTC.

The rearrangement uses TRBV7-2 and TRBJ2-1; 14 bases are shared with TRBD2. This CDR3 region has 16 residues. With 2 bases clipped from V and 9 bases from J, the junction kept 6 bases outside the gene matches. CDR1 is SGHTA, CDR2 FQGNSA, per germline. The CDR3 sequence: CASSLSGTSGSSEQFF. The CDR3 region has the DNA TGTGCCAGCAGCTTATCCGGGACTAGCGGGAGTTCTGAGCAGTTCTTC. Combining the CDR3 with reference TRBV7-2 and TRBJ2-1 gives the whole variable domain GAGVSQSPSNKVTEKGKDVELRCDPISGHTALYWYRQSLGQGLEFLIYFQGNSAPDKSGLPSDRFSAERTGGSVSTLTIQRTQQEDSAVYLCASSLSGTSGSSEQFFGPGTRLTVL.

The gene calls are TRBV5-1 and TRBJ2-1; 7 nucleotides line up with TRBD2. The DNA matches TRBJ2-7 better at its end, which makes the J call doubtful. This CDR3 spans 17 amino acids. CDR1 and CDR2 from the germline V gene are SGHRS and YFSETQ. The CDR3 loop reads CASTPSRLAASYNEQYF. The CDR3 nucleotides are TGCGCCAGCACCCCTTCACGGCTAGCGGCATCCTACAATGAGCAGTACTTC.

J is TRBJ2-5 and V is TRBV28, with 9 bases aligning to TRBD1. The ends lost 4 bases at V and 11 bases at J; junction bases unmatched: 17. Germline loops: CDR1 MDHEN, CDR2 SYDVKM. The length of the CDR3 is 16 residues. CDR3 nucleotides: TGTGCCAGCAGTTCCCCCGGGACAGGGTCCCCTCGAGAGCAGTACTTC. It translates to CASSSPGTGSPREQYF.

In this sample, this clonotype turned up a few times. The chain combines TRBV5-1 with TRBJ2-7; D might be TRBD2 (5 bases). Deletions cut 0 bases from V and 10 bases from J, with 14 bases between. The CDR3 loop spans 13 amino acids. The V gene's germline CDR1 is SGHRS and CDR2 YFSETQ. The CDR3 DNA follows: TGCGCCAGCAGCTTGGCGGGAACACGTACCCAGTACTTC. It specifies CASSLAGTRTQYF.

The chain carries TRBV6-2 or TRBV6-3 and TRBJ1-5, with D possibly TRBD1 on 6 matching bases. In germline, CDR1 is MNHEY, CDR2 SVGEGT. This CDR3 is 15 amino acids long. V lost 6 bases and J 2 bases, leaving 14 bases between the germline ends. DNA of the CDR3: TGTGCCAGCAGCTCTACAGGGTTGGGCAATCAGCCCCAGCATTTT. Protein product: CASSSTGLGNQPQHF.

The chain combines TRBV6-1 with TRBJ2-1; D gene ambiguous. Matching the DNA end better, TRBJ2-7 makes the J call doubtful. Germline V gene sequence: CDR1 MNHNS, CDR2 SASEGT. This CDR3 region has 12 residues. The CDR3 loop is CASSQTYNEQYF. DNA for the CDR3: TGTGCCAGCAGCCAAACCTACAATGAGCAGTACTTC.

This clonotype was observed a few times. The gene calls are TRBV27 and TRBJ2-7; 7 bases align to TRBD1. The junction had 7 bases not matched to a gene; V was cut back by 0 bases and J by 2 bases. CDR3 length equals 16 residues. The V gene's germline CDR1 is MNHEY and CDR2 SMNVEV (reference sequence). The CDR3 bases are TGTGCCAGCAGTTTATCGACAGGGCATATCGCCTACGAGCAGTACTTC. It encodes CASSLSTGHIAYEQYF.

The chain employs TRBV11-2 and TRBJ2-7; D perhaps matches TRBD2 (6 bases). The CDR3 consists of 19 residues. V gave up 5 bases and J gave up 3 bases, with 29 bases separating them. Per germline, CDR1 SGHAT and CDR2 FQNNGV. This chain's CDR3 is CASSMNAGRRAFGRYEQYF. The CDR3 region has the DNA TGTGCCAGCAGCATGAACGCTGGTAGGAGGGCTTTTGGTCGCTACGAGCAGTACTTC.

The CDR3 sequence is CASSQEIAGGPETQYF. The CDR3 nucleotides are TGCGCCAGCAGCCAGGAAATAGCGGGAGGGCCAGAGACCCAGTACTTC. The chain carries TRBV4-1 and TRBJ2-5; 11 bases map to TRBD2. The V gene end was trimmed by 3 bases and the J gene end by 4 bases; junction bases not matched to a gene: 7. The germline gives CDR1 MGHRA, CDR2 YSYEKL. The CDR3 spans 16 residues.

This chain links TRBV9 with TRBJ2-6, with D possibly matching TRBD1 (6 bases). CDR3 size: 14 residues. Germline lookup yields CDR1 SGDLS and CDR2 YYNGEE. V was cut by 7 bases and J by 1 base, with 9 bases left in between. CDR3 nucleotides: TGTGCCAGCGGGGGCTCGTCTGGGGCCAACGTCCTGACTTTC. As protein: CASGGSSGANVLTF.

This chain joins TRBV6-2 or TRBV6-3 and TRBJ2-5; 8 bases align to TRBD2. The germline V gene has CDR1 MNHEY and CDR2 SVGEGT. Trimming removed 5 bases from V and 3 bases from J; junction bases left unmatched: 11. This CDR3 has 16 residues. DNA for the CDR3: TGTGCCAGCAGTCTTTCGGGAGCGGGAGCGGAAGAGACCCAGTACTTC. Its protein product is CASSLSGAGAEETQYF.

The chain is built from TRBV7-9 and TRBJ2-5; TRBD2 is a possible D gene (7 bases). CDR1 and CDR2 (germline): SEHNR, FQNEAQ (reference sequence). V lost 8 bases and J lost 5, with 12 bases in between. There are 12 residues in the CDR3. The DNA for the CDR3 is TGTGCCAGCCACAGGGACTATGAGACCCAGTACTTC. Translating it yields CASHRDYETQYF.

This clonotype was recorded only once. The chain combines TRBV2 with TRBJ2-1; a possible D gene is TRBD1 (6 bases). CDR3 length: 12 amino acids. V dropped 6 bases and J dropped 15 bases, with 18 bases sitting between them. Germline CDR1 is SNHLY and CDR2 is FYNNEI. This CDR3 is CASRQDSLKRFF. The CDR3 bases are TGTGCCAGCAGGCAGGACAGCCTTAAGCGGTTCTTC.

This clonotype has at least ten counts. The germline gene is not matched at one end of the junction; a read error may be the cause. V and J are TRBV5-1 and TRBJ2-7; the match to TRBD1 covers 8 bases. The CDR3 has 13 residues. Germline V gives CDR1 SGHRS, CDR2 YFSETQ. CDR3 residues: CASSAGTGYEQYF. CDR3 bases: TGTGCCAGCAGTGCTGGGACAGGCTACGAGCAGTACTTC.